Described below is a single T cell receptor (beta chain) sequence and its context. Its cognate antigen is unknown. This sample was included in a study of shared clonotypes between healthy human individuals. Findings of the study overall: Relative to clonotypes present in all four donors, those not shared had lower generation probabilities. Sampling involved blood alone; tissue repertoires likely differ.

Terminally differentiated effector memory CD45RA+ cells were excluded from the naive CD8 cells, which were CD45RO-negative and positively selected for CCR7. The assay used deep level. Libraries were prepared by immunoSEQ multiplex PCR; TCRdb keeps only in-frame clonotypes and omits some of them. The repertoire holds about 2 million clones, with roughly 94% as singletons. Source material: naive CD8+ T cells sorted from blood. The source is a man aged 18 to 35 in good health.

Here the CDR3 DNA reads TGTGCCAGCAGCCACGCGACTAGCGGGGGTTACAATGAGCAGTTCTTC. Protein sequence: CASSHATSGGYNEQFF. The chain recombines TRBV4-2 with TRBJ2-1; 12 bases match TRBD2. The CDR3 length is 16 residues. J lost 4 bases, V lost 3 bases, and 4 bases had no gene match. Germline CDR1 and CDR2: LGHNA and YNFKEQ.